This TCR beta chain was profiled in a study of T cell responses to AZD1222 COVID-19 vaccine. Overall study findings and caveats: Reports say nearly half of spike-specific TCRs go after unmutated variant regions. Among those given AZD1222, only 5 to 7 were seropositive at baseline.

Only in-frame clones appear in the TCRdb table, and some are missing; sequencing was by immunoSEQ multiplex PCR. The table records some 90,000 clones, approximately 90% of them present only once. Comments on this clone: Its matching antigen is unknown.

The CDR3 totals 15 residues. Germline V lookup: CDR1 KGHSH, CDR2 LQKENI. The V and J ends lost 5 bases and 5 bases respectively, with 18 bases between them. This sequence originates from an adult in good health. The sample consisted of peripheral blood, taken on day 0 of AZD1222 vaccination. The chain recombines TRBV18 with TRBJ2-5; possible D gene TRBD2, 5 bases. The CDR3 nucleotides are TGTGCCAGCTCAGCCGTGGGGTCTAGCAGGGAGACCCAGTACTTC. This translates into CASSAVGSSRETQYF.